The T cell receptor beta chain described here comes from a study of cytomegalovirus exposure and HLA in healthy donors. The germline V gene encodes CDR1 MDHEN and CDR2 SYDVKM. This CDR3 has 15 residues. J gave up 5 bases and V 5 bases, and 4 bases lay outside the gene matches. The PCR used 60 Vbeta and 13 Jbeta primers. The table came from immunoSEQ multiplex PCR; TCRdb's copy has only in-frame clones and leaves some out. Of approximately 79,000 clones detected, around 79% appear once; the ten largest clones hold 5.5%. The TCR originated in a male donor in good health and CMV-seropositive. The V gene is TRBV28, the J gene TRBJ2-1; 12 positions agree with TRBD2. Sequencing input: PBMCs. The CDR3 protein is CASSKWTSGDNEQFF. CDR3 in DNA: TGTGCCAGCAGTAAATGGACTAGCGGGGACAATGAGCAGTTCTTC.